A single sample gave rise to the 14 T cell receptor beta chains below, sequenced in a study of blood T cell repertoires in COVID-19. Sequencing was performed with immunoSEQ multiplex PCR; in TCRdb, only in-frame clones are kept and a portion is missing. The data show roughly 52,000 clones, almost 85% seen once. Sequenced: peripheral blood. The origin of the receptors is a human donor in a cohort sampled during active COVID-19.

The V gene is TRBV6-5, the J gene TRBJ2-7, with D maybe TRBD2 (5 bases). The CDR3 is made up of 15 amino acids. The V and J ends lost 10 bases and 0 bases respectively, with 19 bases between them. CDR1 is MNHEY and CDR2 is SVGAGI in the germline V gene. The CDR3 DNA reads TGTGCCACCAGGCGGGTCCAGGCAAGCTCCTACGAGCAGTACTTC. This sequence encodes CATRRVQASSYEQYF.

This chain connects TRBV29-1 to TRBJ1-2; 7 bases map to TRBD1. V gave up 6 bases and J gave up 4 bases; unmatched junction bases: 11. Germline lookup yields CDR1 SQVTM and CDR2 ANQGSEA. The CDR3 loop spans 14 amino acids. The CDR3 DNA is TGCAGCGTCACCGGGGGGGACAGTCCCTATGGCTACACCTTC. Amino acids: CSVTGGDSPYGYTF. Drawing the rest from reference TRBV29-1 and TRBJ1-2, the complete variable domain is SAVISQKPSRDICQRGTSLTIQCQVDSQVTMMFWYRQQPGQSLTLIATANQGSEATYESGFVIDKFPISRPNLTFSTLTVSNMSPEDSSIYLCSVTGGDSPYGYTFGSGTRLTVV.

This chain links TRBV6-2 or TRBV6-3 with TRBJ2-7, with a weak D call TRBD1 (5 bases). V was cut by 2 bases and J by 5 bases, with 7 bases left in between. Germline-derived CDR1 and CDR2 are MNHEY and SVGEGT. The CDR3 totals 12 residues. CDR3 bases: TGTGCCAGCAGTTACATCAGGGACGAGCAGTACTTC. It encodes CASSYIRDEQYF.

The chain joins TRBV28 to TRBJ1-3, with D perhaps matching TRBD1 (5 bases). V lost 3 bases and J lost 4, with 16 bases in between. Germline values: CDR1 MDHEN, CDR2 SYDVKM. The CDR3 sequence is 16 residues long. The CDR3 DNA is TGTGCCAGCAGTTTTGGGGGGGGTTTGTCCGGAAACACCATATATTTT. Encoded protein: CASSFGGGLSGNTIYF.

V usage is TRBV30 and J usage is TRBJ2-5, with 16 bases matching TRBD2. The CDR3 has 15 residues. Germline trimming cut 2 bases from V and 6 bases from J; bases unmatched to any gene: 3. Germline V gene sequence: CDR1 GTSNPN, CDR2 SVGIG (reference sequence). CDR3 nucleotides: TGTGCCTGGAGTCCGGGACTAGCGGGAGGGAAGACCCAGTACTTC. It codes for CAWSPGLAGGKTQYF.

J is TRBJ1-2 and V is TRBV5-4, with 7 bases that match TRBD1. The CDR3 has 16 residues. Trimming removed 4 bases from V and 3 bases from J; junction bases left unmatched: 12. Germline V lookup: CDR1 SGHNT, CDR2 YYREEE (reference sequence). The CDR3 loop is CASSAGNRGGDYGYTF. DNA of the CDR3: TGTGCCAGCAGCGCCGGAAACAGGGGTGGGGACTATGGCTACACCTTC.

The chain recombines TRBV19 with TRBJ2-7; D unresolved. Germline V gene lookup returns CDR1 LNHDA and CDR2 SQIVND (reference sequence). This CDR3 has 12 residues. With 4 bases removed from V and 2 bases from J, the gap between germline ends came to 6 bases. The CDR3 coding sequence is TGTGCCAGTAGTACCCCAACCTACGAGCAGTACTTC. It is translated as CASSTPTYEQYF.

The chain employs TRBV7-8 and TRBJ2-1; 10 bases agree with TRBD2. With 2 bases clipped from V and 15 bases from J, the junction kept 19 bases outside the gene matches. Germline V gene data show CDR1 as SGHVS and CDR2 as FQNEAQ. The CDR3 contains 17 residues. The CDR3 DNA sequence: TGTGCCAGCAGCTTAAGGGCAGCGGGAGGGCCGACGCAGTCATCGTTCTTC. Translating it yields CASSLRAAGGPTQSSFF.

The CDR3 nucleotides are TGTGCCAGTAGTATAAATTCCGGGACAAGGCTCTACGAGCAGTACTTC. Residues: CASSINSGTRLYEQYF. The chain uses TRBV19 and TRBJ2-7, with D perhaps matching TRBD1 (6 bases). Per the germline V gene, CDR1 is LNHDA and CDR2 is SQIVND (reference sequence). The CDR3 spans 16 residues. The germline V and J ends were trimmed by 2 bases and 3 bases, with 17 bases remaining between them.

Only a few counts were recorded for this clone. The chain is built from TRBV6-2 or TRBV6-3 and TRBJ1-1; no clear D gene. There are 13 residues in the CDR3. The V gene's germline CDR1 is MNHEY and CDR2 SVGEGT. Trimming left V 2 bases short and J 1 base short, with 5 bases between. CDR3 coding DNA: TGTGCCAGCAGTTACGCAGAGAACACTGAAGCTTTCTTT. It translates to CASSYAENTEAFF.

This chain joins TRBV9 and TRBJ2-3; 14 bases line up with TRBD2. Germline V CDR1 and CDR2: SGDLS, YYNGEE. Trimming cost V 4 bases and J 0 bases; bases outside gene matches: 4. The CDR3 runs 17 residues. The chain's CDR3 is CASSTRLAGGSTDTQYF. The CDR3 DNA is TGTGCCAGCAGCACAAGACTAGCGGGAGGGAGCACAGATACGCAGTATTTT.

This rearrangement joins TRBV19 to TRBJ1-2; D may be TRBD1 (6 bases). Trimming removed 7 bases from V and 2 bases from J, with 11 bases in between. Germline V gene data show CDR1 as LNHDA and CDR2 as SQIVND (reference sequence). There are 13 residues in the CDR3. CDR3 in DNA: TGTGCCAGTAACTTACAGGGCAACTATGGCTACACCTTC. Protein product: CASNLQGNYGYTF.

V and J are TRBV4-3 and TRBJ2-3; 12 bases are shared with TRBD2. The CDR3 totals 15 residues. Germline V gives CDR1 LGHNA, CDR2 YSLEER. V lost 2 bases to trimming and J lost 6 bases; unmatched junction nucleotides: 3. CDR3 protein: CASSQRLAGADTQYF. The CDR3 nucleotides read TGCGCCAGCAGCCAAAGACTAGCGGGAGCGGATACGCAGTATTTT.

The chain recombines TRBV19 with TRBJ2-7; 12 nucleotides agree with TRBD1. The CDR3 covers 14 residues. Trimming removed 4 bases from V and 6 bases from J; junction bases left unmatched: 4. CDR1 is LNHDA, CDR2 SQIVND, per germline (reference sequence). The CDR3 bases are TGTGCCAGTAGTACAGGGACAGGGGGCCTCGAGCAGTACTTC. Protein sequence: CASSTGTGGLEQYF.